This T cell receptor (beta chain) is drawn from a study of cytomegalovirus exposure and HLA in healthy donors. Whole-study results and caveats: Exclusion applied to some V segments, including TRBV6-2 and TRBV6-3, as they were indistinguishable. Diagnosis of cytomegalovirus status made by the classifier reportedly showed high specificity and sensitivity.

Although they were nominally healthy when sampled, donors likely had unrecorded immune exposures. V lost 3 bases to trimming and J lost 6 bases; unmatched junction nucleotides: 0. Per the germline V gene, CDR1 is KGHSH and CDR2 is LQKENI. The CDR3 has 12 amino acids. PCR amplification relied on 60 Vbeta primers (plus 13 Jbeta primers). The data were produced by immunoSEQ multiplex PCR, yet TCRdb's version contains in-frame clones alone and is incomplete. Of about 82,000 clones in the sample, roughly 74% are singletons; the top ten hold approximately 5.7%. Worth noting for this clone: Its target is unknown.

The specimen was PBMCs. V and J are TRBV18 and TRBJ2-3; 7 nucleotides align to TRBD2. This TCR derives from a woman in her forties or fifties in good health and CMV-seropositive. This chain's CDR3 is CASSPSGDTQYF. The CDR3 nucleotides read TGTGCCAGCTCACCTAGCGGGGATACGCAGTATTTT. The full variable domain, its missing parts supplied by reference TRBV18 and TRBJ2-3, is NAGVMQNPRHLVRRRGQEARLRCSPMKGHSHVYWYRQLPEEGLKFMVYLQKENIIDESGMPKERFSAEFPKEGPSILRIQQVVRGDSAAYFCASSPSGDTQYFGPGTRLTVL.